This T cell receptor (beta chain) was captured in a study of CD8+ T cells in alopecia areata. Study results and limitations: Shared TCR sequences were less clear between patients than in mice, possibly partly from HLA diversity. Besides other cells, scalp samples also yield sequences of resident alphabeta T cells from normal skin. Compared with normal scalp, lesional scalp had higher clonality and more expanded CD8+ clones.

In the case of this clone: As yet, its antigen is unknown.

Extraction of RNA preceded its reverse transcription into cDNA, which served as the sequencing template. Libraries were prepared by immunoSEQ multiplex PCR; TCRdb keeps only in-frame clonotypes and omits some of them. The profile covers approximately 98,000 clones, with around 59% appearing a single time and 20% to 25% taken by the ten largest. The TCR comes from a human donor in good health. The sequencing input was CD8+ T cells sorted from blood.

CDR3: CSVDAGVGTDTQYF. CDR3 nucleotide sequence: TGCAGCGTTGACGCGGGGGTTGGCACAGATACGCAGTATTTT. The rearrangement links TRBV29-1 to TRBJ2-3, with 7 bases identical to TRBD2. CDR3 length equals 14 residues. The ends lost 3 bases at V and 1 base at J; junction bases unmatched: 4. Germline assignment: CDR1 SQVTM and CDR2 ANQGSEA.